The 12 T cell receptor beta chains in this list originate from one sample, sequenced in a study of T cell responses to AZD1222 COVID-19 vaccine. Produced via immunoSEQ multiplex PCR; TCRdb's table is partial and in-frame only. The sample comprises under 150,000 clones, roughly 90% of which are singletons, and just over 3% rests with the top ten. The source was peripheral blood, collected on day 0 of AZD1222 vaccination. These receptors were obtained from an adult in good health.

The V and J genes are TRBV2 and TRBJ2-4, with TRBD1 matching over 8 bases. CDR1 and CDR2 (germline): SNHLY, FYNNEI. The CDR3 runs to 16 residues. After removal of 1 base from V and 7 bases from J, the junction contained 9 bases not matched to a gene. The CDR3 region is CASSEVLGQGGNIQYF. CDR3 DNA: TGTGCCAGCAGTGAAGTGCTCGGACAGGGTGGGAACATTCAGTACTTC.

This chain joins TRBV5-4 and TRBJ1-3; D is unresolved. This CDR3 has 15 amino acids. Trimming removed 4 bases at V and 3 bases at J, with 14 bases between. CDR1 is SGHNT, CDR2 YYREEE, per germline (reference sequence). The CDR3 reads CASSLTLGRGNTIYF. In nucleotides, the CDR3 is TGTGCCAGCAGCCTTACCCTTGGCCGTGGAAACACCATATATTTT.

The chain combines TRBV5-1 with TRBJ2-1; D may be TRBD1 (6 bases). The CDR3 sequence is 13 residues long. V was clipped by 0 bases and J by 9 bases, with 10 bases between them. Per the germline V gene, CDR1 is SGHRS and CDR2 is YFSETQ. The chain's CDR3 is CASSLAAGAEQFF. The DNA for the CDR3 is TGCGCCAGCAGCTTGGCCGCAGGGGCTGAGCAGTTCTTC.

The rearrangement uses TRBV12-3 or TRBV12-4 and TRBJ1-5, with D tentatively TRBD1 (6 bases). The germline V and J ends were trimmed by 5 bases and 1 base, with 6 bases remaining between them. CDR3 size: 13 residues. CDR3 sequence reads: CASSDRSNQPQHF. The DNA of the CDR3 is TGTGCCAGCAGTGACAGGAGCAATCAGCCCCAGCATTTT.

This clone was observed a few times. This chain connects TRBV5-1 to TRBJ1-2; possible D gene TRBD1, 6 bases. Germline-derived CDR1 and CDR2 are SGHRS and YFSETQ. There are 16 residues in the CDR3. Trimming took off 4 bases at V and 6 bases at J, with 22 bases between the two ends. In nucleotides, the CDR3 is TGCGCCAGCAGCCCCGCGGGGGCGACCTCTATCAATGGCTACACCTTC. Translating gives CASSPAGATSINGYTF. Full variable domain (rest looked up from reference TRBV5-1 and TRBJ1-2): KAGVTQTPRYLIKTRGQQVTLSCSPISGHRSVSWYQQTPGQGLQFLFEYFSETQRNKGNFPGRFSGRQFSNSRSEMNVSTLELGDSALYLCASSPAGATSINGYTFGSGTRLTVV.

The chain links TRBV7-9 to TRBJ2-7, with D possibly matching TRBD2 (6 bases). V was shortened by 5 bases and J by 2 bases, with 16 bases between the two germline ends. This CDR3 region has 15 residues. CDR1 is SEHNR and CDR2 is FQNEAQ in the germline V gene (reference sequence). CDR3 coding DNA: TGTGCCAGCAGCCCCCCGGGCGGGGAAGCCTACGAGCAGTACTTC. It specifies CASSPPGGEAYEQYF.

The rearrangement joins TRBV27 to TRBJ2-7; TRBD1 matches at 7 bases. With V trimmed by 2 bases and J by 2 bases, 3 bases remained unmatched. The germline CDR1 and CDR2 sequences are MNHEY and SMNVEV (reference sequence). The CDR3 is made up of 14 amino acids. The CDR3 is CASSLNRGTYEQYF. As DNA, the CDR3 is TGTGCCAGCAGTTTAAACAGGGGCACCTACGAGCAGTACTTC.

The chain employs TRBV12-3 or TRBV12-4 and TRBJ2-7; D is possibly TRBD1 (6 bases). The CDR3 has 11 residues. Trimming left V 5 bases short and J 11 bases short, with 13 bases between. CDR3 sequence: CASSEQGVKYF. The CDR3 DNA is TGTGCCAGCAGTGAACAGGGTGTGAAGTACTTC.

The chain combines TRBV20-1 with TRBJ2-5; 7 bases match TRBD2. V lost 3 bases and J lost 2; bases outside the gene matches: 0. This CDR3 spans 12 amino acids. The V gene's germline CDR1 is DFQATT and CDR2 SNEGSKA (reference sequence). The DNA for the CDR3 is TGCAGTGCTAGTAGCGGGCAAGAGACCCAGTACTTC. Its protein is CSASSGQETQYF.

The chain uses TRBV7-2 and TRBJ1-3; TRBD1 might be the D (6 bases). This CDR3 region has 15 residues. V lost 5 bases, J lost 0 bases, and 11 bases lay in between. Germline CDR1 SGHTA, CDR2 FQGNSA. The DNA of the CDR3 is TGTGCCAGCAGCCTGACGACAGGCTCTGGAAACACCATATATTTT. Its protein is CASSLTTGSGNTIYF.

The chain combines TRBV5-5 with TRBJ1-1; D gene ambiguous. V lost 3 bases, J lost 5 bases, and 11 bases lay in between. Germline V CDR1 and CDR2: SGHKS, YYEKEE (reference sequence). The length of the CDR3 is 13 residues. The CDR3 sequence is CASSSGSGTEAFF. The CDR3 DNA reads as TGTGCCAGCAGCTCCGGATCTGGGACTGAAGCTTTCTTT.

This chain connects TRBV2 to TRBJ2-7; D is possibly TRBD1 or TRBD2 (5 bases each). This CDR3 is built from 14 residues. Germline loops: CDR1 SNHLY, CDR2 FYNNEI. The V end was cut by 3 bases, the J end by 6 bases, with 15 bases between. The CDR3 is CASSDLPEGLEQYF. DNA of the CDR3: TGTGCCAGCAGTGACCTGCCCGAGGGGCTCGAGCAGTACTTC.